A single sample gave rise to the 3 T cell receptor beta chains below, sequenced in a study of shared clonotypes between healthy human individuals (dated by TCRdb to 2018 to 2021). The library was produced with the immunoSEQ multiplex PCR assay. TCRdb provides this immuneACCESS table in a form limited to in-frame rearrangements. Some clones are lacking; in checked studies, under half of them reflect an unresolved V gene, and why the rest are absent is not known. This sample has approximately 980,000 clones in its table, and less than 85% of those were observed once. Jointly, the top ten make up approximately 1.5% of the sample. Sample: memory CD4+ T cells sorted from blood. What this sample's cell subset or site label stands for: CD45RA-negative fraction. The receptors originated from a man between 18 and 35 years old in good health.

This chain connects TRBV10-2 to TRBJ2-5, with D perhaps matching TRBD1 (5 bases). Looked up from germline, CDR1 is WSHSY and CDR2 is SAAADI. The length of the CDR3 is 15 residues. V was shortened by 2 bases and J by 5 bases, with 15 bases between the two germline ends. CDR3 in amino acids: CASSEQGGAGETQYF. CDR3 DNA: TGCGCCAGCAGTGAGCAGGGTGGGGCAGGGGAGACCCAGTACTTC.

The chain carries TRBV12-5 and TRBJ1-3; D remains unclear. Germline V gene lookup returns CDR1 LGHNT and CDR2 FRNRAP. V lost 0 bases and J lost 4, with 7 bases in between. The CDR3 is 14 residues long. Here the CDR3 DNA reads TGTGCTAGTGGTTTGGTGGTCTCCGGAAACACCATATATTTT. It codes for CASGLVVSGNTIYF.

The CDR3 sequence: CASTVGNTGELFF. CDR3 DNA sequence: TGTGCCAGCACCGTAGGGAACACCGGGGAGCTGTTTTTT. This sequence joins TRBV5-4 and TRBJ2-2, with unresolved D. The CDR3 loop spans 13 amino acids. Per the germline V gene, CDR1 is SGHNT and CDR2 is YYREEE (reference sequence). Trimming left V 6 bases short and J 1 base short, with 7 bases between.